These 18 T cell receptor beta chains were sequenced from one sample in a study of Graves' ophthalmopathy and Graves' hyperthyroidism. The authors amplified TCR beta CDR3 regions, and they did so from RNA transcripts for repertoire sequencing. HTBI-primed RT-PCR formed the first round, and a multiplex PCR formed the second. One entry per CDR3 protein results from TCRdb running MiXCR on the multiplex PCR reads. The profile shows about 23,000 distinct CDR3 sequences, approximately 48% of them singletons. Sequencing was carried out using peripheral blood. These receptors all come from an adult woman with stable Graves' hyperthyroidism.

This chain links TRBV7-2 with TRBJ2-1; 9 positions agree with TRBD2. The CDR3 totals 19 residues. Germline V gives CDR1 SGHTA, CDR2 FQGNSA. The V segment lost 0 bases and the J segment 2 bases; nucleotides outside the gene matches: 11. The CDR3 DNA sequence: TGTGCCAGCAGCTTAGCACCGGGGGGGCTAGCGGGAACCTACAATGAGCAGTTCTTC. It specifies CASSLAPGGLAGTYNEQFF.

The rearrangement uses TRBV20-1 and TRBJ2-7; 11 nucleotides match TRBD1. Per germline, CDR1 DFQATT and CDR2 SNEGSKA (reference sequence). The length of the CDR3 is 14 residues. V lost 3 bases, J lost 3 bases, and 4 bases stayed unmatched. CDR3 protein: CSARTGTGGYEQYF. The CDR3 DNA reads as TGCAGTGCTAGGACCGGGACAGGGGGCTACGAGCAGTACTTC.

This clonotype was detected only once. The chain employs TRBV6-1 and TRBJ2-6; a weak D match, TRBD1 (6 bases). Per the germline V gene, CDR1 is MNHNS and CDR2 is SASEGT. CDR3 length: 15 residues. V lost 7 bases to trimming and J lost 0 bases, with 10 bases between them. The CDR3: CASNPDSSGANVLTF. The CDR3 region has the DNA TGTGCCAGCAACCCGGACAGCTCTGGGGCCAACGTCCTGACTTTC.

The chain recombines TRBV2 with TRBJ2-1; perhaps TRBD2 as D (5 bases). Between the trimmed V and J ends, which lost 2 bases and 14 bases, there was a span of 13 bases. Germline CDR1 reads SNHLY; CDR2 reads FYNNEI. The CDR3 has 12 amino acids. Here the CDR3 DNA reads TGTGCCAGCAGTGAATTCGAGGCGGGCAAGTTCTTC. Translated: CASSEFEAGKFF. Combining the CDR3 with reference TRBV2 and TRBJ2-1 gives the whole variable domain EPEVTQTPSHQVTQMGQEVILRCVPISNHLYFYWYRQILGQKVEFLVSFYNNEISEKSEIFDDQFSVERPDGSNFTLKIRSTKLEDSAMYFCASSEFEAGKFFGPGTRLTVL.

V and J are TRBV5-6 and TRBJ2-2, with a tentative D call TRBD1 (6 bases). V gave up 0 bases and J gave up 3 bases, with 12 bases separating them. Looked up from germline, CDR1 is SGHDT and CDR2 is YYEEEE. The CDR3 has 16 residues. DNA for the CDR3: TGTGCCAGCAGCTTGGGTACAGGGCCCCACACCGGGGAGCTGTTTTTT. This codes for CASSLGTGPHTGELFF.

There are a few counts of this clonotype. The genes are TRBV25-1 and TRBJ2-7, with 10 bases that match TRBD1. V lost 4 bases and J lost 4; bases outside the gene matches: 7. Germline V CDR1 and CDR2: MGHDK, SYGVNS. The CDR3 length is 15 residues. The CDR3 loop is CASSGRGQGTYEQYF. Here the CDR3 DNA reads TGTGCCAGCAGTGGAAGGGGACAGGGGACGTACGAGCAGTACTTC.

CDR3 sequence: CASVGEQYF. CDR3 bases: TGTGCCAGCGTCGGCGAGCAGTACTTC. V and J are TRBV25-1 and TRBJ2-7; D is unclear. This CDR3 is 9 amino acids long. V was shortened by 8 bases and J by 6 bases, with 5 bases between the two germline ends. Germline V gene sequence: CDR1 MGHDK, CDR2 SYGVNS.

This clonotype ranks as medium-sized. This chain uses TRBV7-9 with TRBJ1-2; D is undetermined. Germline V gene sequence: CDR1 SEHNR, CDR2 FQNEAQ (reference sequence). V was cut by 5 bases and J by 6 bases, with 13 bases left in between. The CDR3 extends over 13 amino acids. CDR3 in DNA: TGTGCCAGCAGCCCGGGCCAGAGGCATGGCTACACCTTC. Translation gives CASSPGQRHGYTF.

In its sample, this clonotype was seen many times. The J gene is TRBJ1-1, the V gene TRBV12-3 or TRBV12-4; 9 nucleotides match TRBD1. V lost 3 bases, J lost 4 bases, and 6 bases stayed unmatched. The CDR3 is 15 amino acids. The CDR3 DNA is TGTGCCAGCAGTTTGCACAGGGGGCCGGGCACTGAAGCTTTCTTT. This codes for CASSLHRGPGTEAFF.

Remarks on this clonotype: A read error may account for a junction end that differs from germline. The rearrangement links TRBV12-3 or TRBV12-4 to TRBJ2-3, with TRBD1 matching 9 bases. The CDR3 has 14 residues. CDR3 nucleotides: TGCGCCAGCAGTCCAGGGACAGGGACGGATACGCAGTGTTTT. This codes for CASSPGTGTDTQCF.

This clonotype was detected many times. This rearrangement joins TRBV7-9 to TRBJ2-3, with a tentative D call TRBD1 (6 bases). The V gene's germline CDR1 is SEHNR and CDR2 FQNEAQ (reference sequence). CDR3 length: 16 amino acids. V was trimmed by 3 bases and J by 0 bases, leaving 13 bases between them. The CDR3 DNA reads TGTGCCAGCAGCTTCCGACAGGATCGGAGCACAGATACGCAGTATTTT. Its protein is CASSFRQDRSTDTQYF.

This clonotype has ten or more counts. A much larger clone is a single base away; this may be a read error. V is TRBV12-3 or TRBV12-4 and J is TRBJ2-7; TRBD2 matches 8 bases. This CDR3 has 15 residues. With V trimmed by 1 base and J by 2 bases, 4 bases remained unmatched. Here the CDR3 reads CASSLGGLVAYEQYF. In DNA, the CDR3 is TGTGCCAGCAGTTTAGGGGGACTAGTTGCCTACGAGCAGTACTTC.

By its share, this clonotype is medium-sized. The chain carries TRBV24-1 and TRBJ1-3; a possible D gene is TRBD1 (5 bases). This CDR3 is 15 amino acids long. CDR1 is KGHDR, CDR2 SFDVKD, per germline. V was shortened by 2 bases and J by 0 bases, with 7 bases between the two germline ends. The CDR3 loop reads CATSDSGGSGNTIYF. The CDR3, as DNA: TGTGCCACCAGTGATTCGGGGGGCTCTGGAAACACCATATATTTT.

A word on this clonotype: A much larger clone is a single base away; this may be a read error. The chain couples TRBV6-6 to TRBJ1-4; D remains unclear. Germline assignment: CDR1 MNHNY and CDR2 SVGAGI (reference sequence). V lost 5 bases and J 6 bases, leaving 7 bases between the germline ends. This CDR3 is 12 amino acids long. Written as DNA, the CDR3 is TGTGCCAGCAGTCTACACGATGAAAAACTGTTTTTT. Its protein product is CASSLHDEKLFF.

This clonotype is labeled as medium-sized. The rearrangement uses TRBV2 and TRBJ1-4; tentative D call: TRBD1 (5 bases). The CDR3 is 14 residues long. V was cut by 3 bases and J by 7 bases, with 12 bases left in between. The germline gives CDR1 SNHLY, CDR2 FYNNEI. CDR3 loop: CASSEGGGSEKLFF. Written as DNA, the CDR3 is TGTGCCAGCAGTGAGGGGGGTGGAAGTGAAAAACTGTTTTTT.

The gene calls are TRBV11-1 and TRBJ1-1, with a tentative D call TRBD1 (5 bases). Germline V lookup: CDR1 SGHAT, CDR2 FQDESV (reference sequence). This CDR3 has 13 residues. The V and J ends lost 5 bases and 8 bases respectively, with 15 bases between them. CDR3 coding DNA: TGTGCCAGCAGCAAAGCTCCTCGGGACGAAGCTTTCTTT. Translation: CASSKAPRDEAFF. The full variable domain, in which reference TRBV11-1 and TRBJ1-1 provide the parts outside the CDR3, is EAEVAQSPRYKITEKSQAVAFWCDPISGHATLYWYRQILGQGPELLVQFQDESVVDDSQLPKDRFSAERLKGVDSTLKIQPAELGDSAMYLCASSKAPRDEAFFGQGTRLTVV.

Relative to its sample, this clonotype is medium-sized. The CDR3 sequence: CSARERTDTQYF. The DNA for the CDR3 is TGCAGTGCTAGAGAGCGCACAGATACGCAGTATTTT. The chain uses TRBV20-1 and TRBJ2-3; D gene uncertain. V was pared by 0 bases and J by 1 base, with 2 bases between. Per germline, CDR1 DFQATT and CDR2 SNEGSKA (reference sequence). This CDR3 comprises 12 residues.

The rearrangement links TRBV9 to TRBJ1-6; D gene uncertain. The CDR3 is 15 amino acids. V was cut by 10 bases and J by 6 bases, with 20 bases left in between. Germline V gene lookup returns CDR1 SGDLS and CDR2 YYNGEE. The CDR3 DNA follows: TGTGCCTCGAAGGCGTCGGCCGATTTTAATTCACCCCTCCACTTT. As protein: CASKASADFNSPLHF.